The entry that follows covers one T cell receptor beta chain sequence. Its antigen is not known. This specimen belongs to a study of beta chain features in type 1 diabetes. Whole-study results and caveats: Moderate but significant shortening of TCRB CDR3s was recorded in all four CD4+ subsets from Type 1 diabetes patients. Junctions at VDJ sites from type 1 diabetes patients had fewer insertions and more deletions. Naive, central memory and Treg TCRB repertoires appeared more alike in patients than in healthy donors.

Stem cell-like memory, regulatory, central memory and naive CD4+ cells were sorted via CD45RO/CCR7/CD25/CD127/CD95/CD27. Reverse transcribing all isolated RNA meant expressed TCRB transcripts were sequenced. Assay: immunoSEQ multiplex PCR; the TCRdb copy retains only in-frame clones and omits some. The table has 900,000 or so clones, about 17% seen once. V lost 1 base and J 7 bases, leaving 14 bases between the germline ends. CDR1 is LGHNA and CDR2 is YNFKEQ in the germline V gene. CDR3 size: 14 residues. The chain has TRBV4-2 and TRBJ2-7; D not certain. The clonotype comes from a woman under 30 in good health. Sequenced sample: naive CD4+ T cells from blood. CDR3: CASSQARVGSEQYF. CDR3 sequence (DNA): TGTGCCAGCAGCCAAGCTAGGGTAGGAAGTGAGCAGTACTTC.